This T cell receptor beta chain was found in a study of blood T cell repertoires in COVID-19. Study background: Whether acute or convalescent, the COVID-19 samples came from the United States, Italy and Spain.

The CDR3 length is 14 residues. Per germline, CDR1 GTSNPN and CDR2 SVGIG (reference sequence). V was trimmed by 2 bases and J by 7 bases, leaving 15 bases between them. Under the authors' procedure: Reference gene primer amplification in the assay estimated nucleated cell counts. Data came from immunoSEQ multiplex PCR; TCRdb stores just in-frame clones and leaves some out. The V and J calls and clone size are taken from that table; D and trimming were inferred from the DNA. The repertoire holds roughly 290,000 clones, with 80% to 95% as singletons. Seattle patients were enrolled while actively infected and followed longitudinally.

The receptor was derived from a woman in her twenties or thirties with COVID-19, enrolled during active disease. The source material was peripheral blood. The rearrangement links TRBV30 to TRBJ2-1; maybe TRBD2 (5 bases). CDR3 in amino acids: CAWSPGGPVNEQFF. The CDR3 DNA reads TGTGCCTGGAGTCCTGGAGGCCCGGTGAATGAGCAGTTCTTC.